The rows below give T cell receptor beta chains drawn from one sample of a study of cytomegalovirus exposure and HLA in healthy donors. Assay: immunoSEQ multiplex PCR; the TCRdb copy retains only in-frame clones and omits some. The profile covers fewer than 200,000 clones, with about four fifths appearing a single time and 2.5% to 3.5% taken by the ten largest. Sequencing input: PBMCs. Every receptor here comes from a woman younger than 35 in good health and CMV-seropositive. Each CDR3 is given with its conserved first and last residue. Fields, in order: V gene, D gene, clone size, J gene, CDR3 DNA, CDR3 protein. The D gene is left open where the match is weak. Clone size, where shown, is once, few, many, or a class for clones that have expanded.

TRBV2	NA	NA	TRBJ2-2	TGTGCCAGCAGTAAATCAGGGGTTGGGGAGCTGTTTTTT	CASSKSGVGELFF
TRBV11-2	NA	NA	TRBJ2-1	TGTGCCAGCAGCCCTAGTCTGGCGATTGAGCAGTTCTTC	CASSPSLAIEQFF
TRBV11-3	TRBD2	NA	TRBJ2-1	TGTGCCAGCAGCTTAGTCGGGGGGAATGAGCAGTTCTTC	CASSLVGGNEQFF
TRBV7-9	TRBD1	NA	TRBJ1-1	TGTGCCAGCAGCTTTCAGGGGGCGGATGAAGCTTTCTTT	CASSFQGADEAFF
TRBV19	NA	NA	TRBJ2-3	TGTGCCAGTAGTGCGGCTAGCGCCACAGATACGCAGTATTTT	CASSAASATDTQYF
TRBV9	TRBD2	NA	TRBJ2-3	TGTGCCAGCAGCGTACGGGATAGCGGGGGGGCGGGCACAGATACGCAGTATTTT	CASSVRDSGGAGTDTQYF
TRBV4-1	TRBD1	NA	TRBJ1-6	TGCGCCAGCAGCCAAAGGGGGACAGTGAATTCACCCCTCCACTTT	CASSQRGTVNSPLHF
TRBV7-6	NA	NA	TRBJ2-3	TGTGCCAGCAGCTTAGGTTCTTTGGGGGCGTCAGATACGCAGTATTTT	CASSLGSLGASDTQYF
TRBV11-2	NA	NA	TRBJ2-1	TGTGCCAGCAGCACAACTAGTCGTGTTGAGCAGTTCTTC	CASSTTSRVEQFF
TRBV4-1	NA	NA	TRBJ1-1	TGCGCCAGCAGCCAAGTTCCAGGCCCGAACACTGAAGCTTTCTTT	CASSQVPGPNTEAFF
TRBV2	TRBD2	NA	TRBJ2-1	TGTGCCAGCAGTGGTACTAGCGGGGGATACAATGAGCAGTTCTTC	CASSGTSGGYNEQFF
TRBV4-1	TRBD1	NA	TRBJ1-1	TGCGCCAGCAGCCAAAGACAGGGACAAACTGAAGCTTTCTTT	CASSQRQGQTEAFF
TRBV7-9	TRBD2	NA	TRBJ2-3	TGTGCCAGCAGAAATCTAGCGGGGGCGGGAACAGATACGCAGTATTTT	CASRNLAGAGTDTQYF
TRBV20-1	NA	NA	TRBJ2-3	TGCAGTGCTAAGACAATAGATACGCAGTATTTT	CSAKTIDTQYF
TRBV19	TRBD1	once	TRBJ2-2	TGTGCCAGTAGTAAGGGGGCAGCCCGAAACACCGGGGAGCTGTTTTTT	CASSKGAARNTGELFF
TRBV10-3	TRBD1	NA	TRBJ2-1	TGTGCCATCAGGGGCGCGAACAGGGGCGGCGGTACCTCGGTGCAGTTCTTC	CAIRGANRGGGTSVQFF
TRBV27	NA	NA	TRBJ2-2	TGTGCCAGCAGTCCGGGACAGAACACCGGGGAGCTGTTTTTT	CASSPGQNTGELFF
TRBV19	TRBD2	NA	TRBJ2-3	TGTGCCAGTGGCAGGGTAGCGGGGGGCCCGCATACGCAGTATTTT	CASGRVAGGPHTQYF
TRBV7-8	TRBD1	NA	TRBJ1-4	TGTGCCAGCAGCTTACATAAGGGGGCGCGTGAAAAACTGTTTTTT	CASSLHKGAREKLFF
TRBV2	NA	NA	TRBJ1-5	TGTGCCAGCAGTGAAATAACAGGACCACATCAGCCCCAGCATTTT	CASSEITGPHQPQHF
TRBV7-6	NA	NA	TRBJ1-1	TGTGCCAGCAGCGACAGGAAAGGGGACACTGAAGCTTTCTTT	CASSDRKGDTEAFF
TRBV25-1	TRBD1	few	TRBJ1-1	TGTGCCAGCAGTAACAGGGGGATGAACACTGAAGCTTTCTTT	CASSNRGMNTEAFF
TRBV19	NA	NA	TRBJ1-1	TGTGCCAGCCTAGCCTATTCGAACACTGAAGCTTTCTTT	CASLAYSNTEAFF
TRBV6-6	TRBD1	NA	TRBJ1-1	TGTGCCAGCAGTCAGGGACAGGGGAGCACTGAAGCTTTCTTT	CASSQGQGSTEAFF
TRBV27	TRBD1	once	TRBJ1-5	TGTGCCAGCAGGCGCACGGGACAGCTGTATAGCAATCAGCCCCAGCATTTT	CASRRTGQLYSNQPQHF
TRBV6-1	TRBD2	NA	TRBJ2-3	TGTGCCAGCAGTCCTCTAGCGGGAGACACAGATACGCAGTATTTT	CASSPLAGDTDTQYF
TRBV6-1	TRBD1	few	TRBJ2-1	TGTGCCAGCACCTGGGACAGGGCTCACGGAGAGCAGTTCTTC	CASTWDRAHGEQFF
TRBV5-1	NA	NA	TRBJ2-3	TGCGCCAGCAGCTTGGGAGCGGACACAGATACGCAGTATTTT	CASSLGADTDTQYF
TRBV5-1	TRBD1	NA	TRBJ2-5	TGCGCCAGCAGACAGGGGGCTCGACAAGAGACCCAGTACTTC	CASRQGARQETQYF
TRBV2	NA	NA	TRBJ1-1	TGTGCCAGCAGTGAGATACAGGGACGGGGTGAAGCTTTCTTT	CASSEIQGRGEAFF
TRBV19	NA	NA	TRBJ1-1	TGTGCCAGTAGTATAGATACGACAAACACTGAAGCTTTCTTT	CASSIDTTNTEAFF
TRBV13	NA	once	TRBJ2-3	TGTGCCAGCAGCGTACGACTAGCAGATACGCAGTATTTT	CASSVRLADTQYF
TRBV29-1	TRBD2	NA	TRBJ2-5	TGCAGCGTTGAAAGCAGCGGGGGGGTTCGGGAGACCCAGTACTTC	CSVESSGGVRETQYF
TRBV7-6	NA	NA	TRBJ2-7	TGTGCCAGCAGCTTCTCTCTTACCCGGACAGTAGCCTACGAGCAGTACTTC	CASSFSLTRTVAYEQYF
TRBV13	TRBD1	NA	TRBJ2-7	TGTGCCAGCAGCCACAGGGGGAGGGAGCAGTACTTC	CASSHRGREQYF
TRBV19	TRBD1	NA	TRBJ1-2	TGTGCCAGTAGTATAGACCCGACAGATAGTTGGACAGGCTATGGCTACACCTTC	CASSIDPTDSWTGYGYTF